This T cell receptor (beta chain) was recovered during a study of shared clonotypes between healthy human individuals (dated by TCRdb to the early 2020s). The study in broad terms: Two women and three men aged 18 to 49 years were included in the cohort. Per donor, three plates each were used for CD4 naive and CD4 memory, two for CD8 naive, and one for CD8 memory. To estimate repertoire size and how much clonotype sharing occurs between individuals, the study deeply sequenced the blood TCR repertoires of roughly 5 healthy adults. To increase sequencing depth and limit assay-specific biases, different laboratories used diverse techniques to prepare libraries and sequence TCR repertoires. Leukapheresis yielded between about 0.94 and 10 billion PBMCs per donor. Here is what the overall study found, with its caveats: Sampling was restricted to blood, and TCR repertoires in tissue are likely to differ from TCR repertoires in blood. The small number of donors limited the genetic and exposure-history diversity represented. About 5% of naive CD4, 3.5% of naive CD8, about 2.5% of memory CD4, and over 0.35% of memory CD8 clonotypes were shared across several donors. Pairwise subsampling indicated that sequencing depth was expected to affect the degree of clonotype sharing among donors. Incomplete sequencing was indicated by rarefaction of sorted-subset datasets, despite the large sequencing depth. Compared with non-shared clonotypes, clonotypes shared by all four sorted-subset donors had higher generation probabilities. Larger estimated clonotype richness was generally found for naive subsets than for memory subsets.

Details on this clone: Its antigen remains undetermined. Base qualities are missing; no much larger clone stands one base away.

Donors were healthy HIV-negative adults with no recently reported acute infections or vaccinations. Every donor was a Caucasian adult residing in Nashville, Tennessee, USA. CD4+ T cells were enriched by magnetic negative selection; naive cells were then positively selected on CD45RA, and the negative fraction formed the memory subset. After blood collection by leukapheresis, PBMCs were isolated using Ficoll-Histopaque density gradient centrifugation and then cryopreserved in the vapor phase of liquid nitrogen. Analytical flow cytometry was used to check the purity and quantity of each magnetically sorted T cell population. From each sorted fraction, genomic DNA was isolated and quantified by UV absorbance on a Nanodrop 2000c. Using the deep immunoSEQ assay, TCR CDR3 regions were amplified from genomic DNA by multiplex PCR. For each cell subset, the extracted genomic DNA was distributed evenly across all wells of several immunoSEQ 96-well plates, and each plate served as one replicate. For sorted subsets, each replicate PCR was loaded with approximately 200 ng genomic DNA, equivalent to some 31,000 T cell genomes. Purified libraries were measured with a Qubit 3.0 fluorometer, size-checked on a Bioanalyzer 2100, and measured again with the KAPA Library Quantification kit. Every immunoSEQ 96-well plate was sequenced on a dedicated single-read 150-cycle Illumina NextSeq 550 flow cell. For the original study's pipeline: Because only junctional sequences without quality scores were contained in the immunoSEQ output, filtering matching that applied to full-length reads could not be performed. To assign V/J genes and CDR3, sequences were annotated against IMGT germline references using PyIR, a Python wrapper for IgBLAST v1.9. Reads were filtered out if the reads had weak V/J assignments (E-value above 1e-6), no CDR3, stop codons, out-of-frame junctions, or ambiguous translated residues. V3J clonotypes were defined as sequences sharing an identical inferred V gene, J gene, and CDR3 amino acid sequence. To compute the percentage overlap between repertoires, the number of shared unique clonotypes was divided by the size of the smaller repertoire. Three approaches were used to assess repertoire richness: RTK rarefaction, the Chao1 estimator, and Recon v2.1 estimates of unobserved clonotypes. Generation probabilities for all TCRbeta clonotypes obtained by the gDNA method from several donors were computed using OLGA. The source is immuneACCESS, and TCRdb retained only in-frame sequences with V and J called. Part of the clones is not carried over; for the studies checked, unresolved V genes explain less than half of this, and the remainder is unexplained. V, J and clone size derive from that table, while D and trimming were established from the DNA sequence. The sample table shows 2.3 million or so clones, and 85% to 95% are seen once. The ten largest clones capture about 0.39% of the sample.

The sequenced sample consisted of naive CD4+ T cells from PBMCs. Sample cell subset or site, as interpreted from the label and publication: CD45RA+ positively selected. The clonotype comes from a man younger than 35 in good health. Some clones in this sample may be carry-over from other donors' samples.

The CDR3 in this case is CASRGTGIMNTEAFF. The bases are TGTGCCAGCAGGGGGACAGGGATTATGAACACTGAAGCTTTCTTT. Recombination linked TRBV6-6 to TRBJ1-1; 9 bases in the middle match TRBD1. The germline V gene (reference sequence) gives CDR1 as MNHNY and CDR2 as SVGAGI. Ends trimmed: V by 6 bases, J by 0 bases; bases unmatched to a gene: 5. From its cysteine to its phenylalanine, the CDR3 spans 15 amino acids. Only CDR3 DNA is held: 45 bases, read in frame from base 1.